Listed below are T cell receptor beta chains from one sample, sequenced in a study of blood T cell repertoires in COVID-19. Repertoires were generated with immunoSEQ multiplex PCR, while TCRdb's copy carries only in-frame clones and drops some. The sample yields more than 75,000 clones, 89% seen once. Sequencing was carried out using peripheral blood. These receptor sequences come from a man in his forties or fifties with acute or convalescent COVID-19. CDR3s include the opening cysteine and the closing phenylalanine or tryptophan. The order of the fields is J gene, clone size, D gene, V gene, CDR3 DNA, CDR3 protein. The D gene is left open where the match is weak. The listing skips clone size in some rows; elsewhere it reads once, few, many or a size class.

TRBJ2-1 once - TRBV14 TGTGCCAGCAGCCCCGACGGGGAACCCACCCGCAATGAGCAGTTCTTC CASSPDGEPTRNEQFF
TRBJ1-2 - TRBD1 TRBV5-1 TGCGCCAGCAGCCCCGGACAGGGGATTCTGTACTATGGCTACACCTTC CASSPGQGILYYGYTF
TRBJ1-2 few - TRBV5-1 TGCGCCAGCAGCTCGGTCTCACAGCTCTATGGCTACACCTTC CASSSVSQLYGYTF
TRBJ1-6 - - TRBV2 TGTGCCAGCACTGGTCAGGGGCGCAATTCACCCCTCCACTTT CASTGQGRNSPLHF
TRBJ1-2 - TRBD1 TRBV27 TGTGCCAGCAGTTCGTCAGGGGGCATCTATGGCTACACCTTC CASSSSGGIYGYTF
TRBJ2-1 - - TRBV6-1 TGTGCCAGCAGTGAAGCCTGGGGGGATTACAATGAGCAGTTCTTC CASSEAWGDYNEQFF
TRBJ1-1 - - TRBV5-1 TGCGCCAGCAGCTTGGGGCACAAGAACACTGAAGCTTTCTTT CASSLGHKNTEAFF
TRBJ1-4 - TRBD1 TRBV5-8 TGTGCCAGCAGCCCAGGACAGGGTAGTACTAATGAAAAACTGTTTTTT CASSPGQGSTNEKLFF
TRBJ1-3 once - TRBV5-1 TGCGCCAGCAGCTTGTCGGGGGAAATCGGCGTTACAACCATATATTTT CASSLSGEIGVTTIYF
TRBJ1-5 few TRBD1 TRBV4-2 TGTGCCAGCAGCCACCTGCCGAGAGGACAGGGGGCCTTCCGAGATATTAGCAATCAGCCCCAGCATTTT CASSHLPRGQGAFRDISNQPQHF
TRBJ1-5 - - TRBV11-2 TGTGCCAGCAGCTTAGATGGTGACTCTTATCAGCCCCAGCATTTT CASSLDGDSYQPQHF
TRBJ2-3 once - TRBV24-1 TGTGCCACCAGTGATTTGCCGGGGGTCACAGATACGCAGTATTTT CATSDLPGVTDTQYF
TRBJ2-1 - - TRBV7-2 TGTGCCAGCAGCTTAGTGGGGGGGCCCAACAATGAGCAGTTCTTC CASSLVGGPNNEQFF
TRBJ1-1 - - TRBV7-9 TGTGCCAGCAGCTTAGGATCGAGCACTGAAGCTTTCTTT CASSLGSSTEAFF
TRBJ1-1 - - TRBV4-1 TGCGCCAGCAGCCAAGAAAGGGGGAACACTGAAGCTTTCTTT CASSQERGNTEAFF
TRBJ2-7 - - TRBV11-2 TGTGCCAGCAGCTTAGTTGGCGGGACCTACGAGCAGTACTTC CASSLVGGTYEQYF
TRBJ1-5 - TRBD1 TRBV6-5 TGTGCCAGCAGTTTGACAGGGGGCCACAATCAGCCCCAGCATTTT CASSLTGGHNQPQHF
TRBJ2-2 - - TRBV5-3 TGTGCCAGAAGCTTGGCGGGGGACGCGAACACCGGGGAGCTGTTTTTT CARSLAGDANTGELFF
TRBJ2-7 - TRBD2 TRBV4-1 TGCGCCAGCAGCCTAGTCGGGGGGTCAGACGAGCAGTACTTC CASSLVGGSDEQYF
TRBJ2-3 - TRBD2 TRBV7-3 TGTGCCAGCAGCTTAAGTCTAGCGGGAGGTTTAACAGATACGCAGTATTTT CASSLSLAGGLTDTQYF
TRBJ1-1 - - TRBV5-5 TGTGCCAGCAGCTTTGGAGCGTCGACTGAAGCTTTCTTT CASSFGASTEAFF
TRBJ2-7 - TRBD2 TRBV7-9 TGTGCCAGCAGCGGGGGACTAGCGGGAGCGCGGCAGTACTTC CASSGGLAGARQYF
TRBJ2-5 - - TRBV28 TGTGCCAGCAGTCAAGCCTTACGGGAGACCCAGTACTTC CASSQALRETQYF
TRBJ2-7 few - TRBV7-7 TGTGCCAGCAGCTTAGCACAGGGCTACGAGCAGTACTTC CASSLAQGYEQYF
TRBJ1-3 - - TRBV20-1 TGCAGTGCTAGTTTCACCGGCACCATATATTTT CSASFTGTIYF
TRBJ1-4 - - TRBV7-9 TGTGCCAGCAGCTTAGGGCAGGGTACGGAGGAAAAACTGTTTTTT CASSLGQGTEEKLFF
TRBJ2-3 - TRBD2 TRBV29-1 TGCAGCGTTGAACCAGCGGGAAACACAGATACGCAGTATTTT CSVEPAGNTDTQYF
TRBJ1-4 - - TRBV5-1 TGCGCCAGCAGCTATCGGGGGGACCCCAATGAAAAACTGTTTTTT CASSYRGDPNEKLFF
TRBJ1-1 - - TRBV5-1 TGCGCCAGCAGGTCGTGGGGGGTGAACACTGAAGCTTTCTTT CASRSWGVNTEAFF
TRBJ1-4 - - TRBV9 TGTGCCAGCAGCGCGAGAGGGGGGGCAACTAATGAAAAACTGTTTTTT CASSARGGATNEKLFF
TRBJ2-1 - - TRBV19 TGTGCCAGTAGTATAGATGGGGGGATCGGGAATGAGCAGTTCTTC CASSIDGGIGNEQFF
TRBJ2-5 - - TRBV19 TGTGCCAGTAGTATTGAGGGTCGAAAAGAGACCCAGTACTTC CASSIEGRKETQYF
TRBJ2-2 - - TRBV5-1 TGCGCCAGCAGCTTTCTTCCCAGCGAGAACACCGGGGAGCTGTTTTTT CASSFLPSENTGELFF